Shown below are 22 T cell receptor beta chains from a single sample sequenced in a study of blood T cell repertoires in COVID-19. TCRdb keeps only in-frame clones here, not all; method: immunoSEQ multiplex PCR. Of fewer than 250,000 clones listed, about 85% are singletons. Sequenced material: peripheral blood. The origin of the receptors is a woman older than 75 with COVID-19, enrolled during active disease.

The CDR3 protein is CASSSGQVSNQPQHF. CDR3 coding DNA: TGTGCCAGCAGTTCCGGACAGGTGAGCAATCAGCCCCAGCATTTT. V usage is TRBV27 and J usage is TRBJ1-5; 7 nucleotides line up with TRBD1. This CDR3 is built from 15 residues. The germline gives CDR1 MNHEY, CDR2 SMNVEV (reference sequence). Trimming cost V 4 bases and J 1 base; bases outside gene matches: 4.

The V and J genes are TRBV6-5 and TRBJ1-4, with D maybe TRBD1 (5 bases). This CDR3 region has 15 residues. Trimming pared 8 bases from V and 2 bases from J, leaving 15 bases between. Looked up from germline, CDR1 is MNHEY and CDR2 is SVGAGI. The CDR3 is CASSPDSSTNEKLFF. The CDR3 region has the DNA TGTGCCAGCTCGCCCGACAGTTCCACTAATGAAAAACTGTTTTTT.

This chain connects TRBV7-2 to TRBJ1-2, with a possible D match to TRBD1 (5 bases). Per the germline V gene, CDR1 is SGHTA and CDR2 is FQGNSA. V lost 0 bases to trimming and J lost 6 bases, with 14 bases between them. There are 15 residues in the CDR3. The CDR3 reads CASSLALRVGNGYTF. The CDR3 DNA sequence: TGTGCCAGCAGCTTAGCGCTCAGGGTTGGGAATGGCTACACCTTC.

This sequence joins TRBV6-2 or TRBV6-3 and TRBJ1-4; D unclear. Germline values: CDR1 MNHEY, CDR2 SVGEGT. The CDR3 runs to 13 residues. The V end was cut by 0 bases, the J end by 6 bases, with 5 bases between. The CDR3 is CASSYSGDEKLFF. In DNA form, the CDR3 reads TGTGCCAGCAGTTACTCCGGGGATGAAAAACTGTTTTTT.

This chain joins TRBV20-1 and TRBJ1-5, with D tentatively TRBD1 (5 bases). V was trimmed by 5 bases and J by 7 bases, leaving 24 bases between them. The CDR3 runs 16 residues. The germline CDR1 and CDR2 sequences are DFQATT and SNEGSKA (reference sequence). The CDR3 bases are TGCAGTGCTCGTGACGTTTCCAGGGTTTTCGGCCAGCCCCAGCATTTT. It is translated as CSARDVSRVFGQPQHF.

CDR3 sequence (DNA): TGTGCCTGGAGCCAGGCCTCTGGAAACACCATATATTTT. Translation gives CAWSQASGNTIYF. This chain links TRBV30 with TRBJ1-3; D gene unclear. This CDR3 has 13 amino acids. Germline CDR1 reads GTSNPN; CDR2 reads SVGIG (reference sequence). Trimming pared 3 bases from V and 0 bases from J, leaving 6 bases between.

The CDR3 DNA reads as TGTGCCAGCAGCCACGTTCCGGGACATCAAGAGACCCAGTACTTC. Encoded protein: CASSHVPGHQETQYF. The J gene is TRBJ2-5, the V gene TRBV6-2 or TRBV6-3; perhaps TRBD1 as D (6 bases). Trimming took off 6 bases at V and 2 bases at J, with 16 bases between the two ends. The V gene's germline CDR1 is MNHEY and CDR2 SVGEGT. This CDR3 is 15 amino acids long.

The chain joins TRBV10-2 to TRBJ2-7; maybe TRBD2 (6 bases). The CDR3 extends over 15 amino acids. V lost 3 bases, J lost 5 bases, and 17 bases lay in between. Germline CDR1 reads WSHSY; CDR2 reads SAAADI. CDR3 residues: CASSDGERRVHEQYV. DNA for the CDR3: TGCGCCAGCAGTGACGGGGAGAGGAGGGTCCACGAGCAGTACGTC.

In nucleotides, the CDR3 is TGTGCCAGCTCGCGGGGCGGAGATAGCAATCAGCCCCAGCATTTT. Translation gives CASSRGGDSNQPQHF. V and J are TRBV18 and TRBJ1-5; D possibly corresponds to TRBD1 (5 bases). V lost 6 bases, J lost 0 bases, and 12 bases lay in between. The CDR3 is made up of 15 amino acids. Germline loops: CDR1 KGHSH, CDR2 LQKENI.

The V and J genes are TRBV10-2 and TRBJ1-2, with 8 nucleotides matching TRBD1. The CDR3 runs 15 residues. Germline V gene data show CDR1 as WSHSY and CDR2 as SAAADI. With V trimmed by 6 bases and J by 4 bases, 10 bases remained unmatched. CDR3 nucleotides: TGCGCCAGCAGGCCCGGGACAGGCCTGACCTATGGCTACACCTTC. This translates into CASRPGTGLTYGYTF.

The rearrangement links TRBV28 to TRBJ2-3, with D uncertain. V gave up 7 bases and J gave up 2 bases, with 10 bases separating them. Germline V gene sequence: CDR1 MDHEN, CDR2 SYDVKM. The CDR3 loop spans 13 amino acids. The CDR3 region has the DNA TGTGCCAGCACTAAACGTCCCACAGATACGCAGTATTTT. Encoded protein: CASTKRPTDTQYF.

The rearrangement joins TRBV7-9 to TRBJ1-1, with D perhaps matching TRBD1 (6 bases). Germline V gene data show CDR1 as SEHNR and CDR2 as FQNEAQ (reference sequence). The length of the CDR3 is 14 residues. Trimming pared 1 base from V and 6 bases from J, leaving 12 bases between. The DNA for the CDR3 is TGTGCCAGCAGCTTAGAGGGGGTAAGCGCTGAAGCTTTCTTT. Amino acids: CASSLEGVSAEAFF.

With regard to this clone: The same CDR3 can be traced to other DNA sequences in this sample. The CDR3 protein is CASSPPGQPYEQYF. The DNA of the CDR3 is TGTGCCAGCTCACCACCGGGACAGCCCTACGAGCAGTACTTC. This chain uses TRBV18 with TRBJ2-7; 7 nucleotides align to TRBD1. CDR3 size: 14 residues. Germline assignment: CDR1 KGHSH and CDR2 LQKENI. After removal of 0 bases from V and 2 bases from J, the junction contained 1 base not matched to a gene.

The CDR3 region is CASCRTAYLPDQPQHF. The CDR3 DNA follows: TGCGCCAGCTGCCGGACAGCATACCTCCCCGATCAGCCCCAGCATTTT. This chain connects TRBV23-1 to TRBJ1-5; the D gene is possibly TRBD1 (6 bases). TRBV23-1 is designated an ORF whose function remains uncertain. The CDR3 sequence is 16 residues long. Trimming left V 8 bases short and J 5 bases short, with 22 bases between.

This clone was observed a handful of times. The rearrangement links TRBV6-6 to TRBJ1-2; TRBD1 is a possible D gene (5 bases). The germline V and J ends were trimmed by 6 bases and 2 bases, with 16 bases remaining between them. Germline V gene sequence: CDR1 MNHNY, CDR2 SVGAGI (reference sequence). The length of the CDR3 is 15 residues. CDR3 sequence (DNA): TGTGCCAGCAGATCTTCGGGGACTGAGAACTATGGCTACACCTTC. Amino acids: CASRSSGTENYGYTF.

This chain links TRBV28 with TRBJ1-1; TRBD1 is a possible D gene (5 bases). This CDR3 region has 10 residues. In germline, CDR1 is MDHEN, CDR2 SYDVKM. Between the trimmed V and J ends, which lost 4 bases and 8 bases, there was a span of 5 bases. The CDR3 sequence is CASSSGEAFF. CDR3 sequence (DNA): TGTGCCAGCAGTTCAGGGGAAGCTTTCTTT. The whole variable domain, filled in from reference TRBV28 and TRBJ1-1, reads DVKVTQSSRYLVKRTGEKVFLECVQDMDHENMFWYRQDPGLGLRLIYFSYDVKMKEKGDIPEGYSVSREKKERFSLILESASTNQTSMYLCASSSGEAFFGQGTRLTVV.

J is TRBJ1-2 and V is TRBV28, with 7 bases fitting TRBD1. CDR1 is MDHEN and CDR2 is SYDVKM in the germline V gene. The CDR3 runs to 19 residues. Unmatched junction bases numbered 20, after V lost 7 bases and J lost 0 bases. The CDR3 sequence: CASTLLGGPGGAANYGYTF. The DNA of the CDR3 is TGTGCCAGCACCCTTTTAGGGGGCCCCGGGGGCGCAGCTAACTATGGCTACACCTTC.

The chain combines TRBV28 with TRBJ2-5, with D perhaps TRBD1 (6 bases). The CDR3 is made up of 14 amino acids. Germline V gene lookup returns CDR1 MDHEN and CDR2 SYDVKM. Trimming left V 6 bases short and J 1 base short, with 12 bases between. The CDR3 coding sequence is TGTGCCAGCAGCCGCGGACAGTCCCAAGAGACCCAGTACTTC. Protein sequence: CASSRGQSQETQYF.

J is TRBJ2-5 and V is TRBV7-2, with D possibly being TRBD2 (7 bases). The V and J ends lost 4 bases and 5 bases respectively, with 20 bases between them. CDR1 is SGHTA, CDR2 FQGNSA, per germline. The CDR3 loop spans 16 amino acids. The CDR3 nucleotides read TGTGCCAGCAGCTCGGGGGCGGGGGCTCGTGGGGAGACCCAGTACTTC. It translates to CASSSGAGARGETQYF.

The chain combines TRBV2 with TRBJ2-7; 16 bases align to TRBD2. J was trimmed by 2 bases and V by 6 bases; bases with no gene match: 7. Germline V lookup: CDR1 SNHLY, CDR2 FYNNEI. The CDR3 is 17 amino acids. The CDR3 bases are TGTGCCAGCAGGACCGGGACTAGCGGGGGGGCCACCTACGAGCAGTACTTC. Translation gives CASRTGTSGGATYEQYF.

V usage is TRBV4-1 and J usage is TRBJ2-5; possibly TRBD2 for D (6 bases). The CDR3 length is 15 residues. Germline CDR1 is MGHRA and CDR2 is YSYEKL. V shed 4 bases and J shed 2 bases, with 14 bases lying between them. CDR3: CASSRGREAQETQYF. The CDR3 region has the DNA TGCGCCAGCAGCCGAGGCAGGGAGGCGCAAGAGACCCAGTACTTC.

This chain links TRBV19 with TRBJ1-1, with 12 bases aligning to TRBD1. V was clipped by 4 bases and J by 2 bases; unmatched bases: 14. The CDR3 spans 19 residues. Germline V lookup: CDR1 LNHDA, CDR2 SQIVND (reference sequence). Here the CDR3 reads CASSNSGQGTGGRNTEAFF. Written as DNA, the CDR3 is TGTGCCAGTAGTAACTCGGGGCAAGGGACAGGGGGCCGAAACACTGAAGCTTTCTTT.